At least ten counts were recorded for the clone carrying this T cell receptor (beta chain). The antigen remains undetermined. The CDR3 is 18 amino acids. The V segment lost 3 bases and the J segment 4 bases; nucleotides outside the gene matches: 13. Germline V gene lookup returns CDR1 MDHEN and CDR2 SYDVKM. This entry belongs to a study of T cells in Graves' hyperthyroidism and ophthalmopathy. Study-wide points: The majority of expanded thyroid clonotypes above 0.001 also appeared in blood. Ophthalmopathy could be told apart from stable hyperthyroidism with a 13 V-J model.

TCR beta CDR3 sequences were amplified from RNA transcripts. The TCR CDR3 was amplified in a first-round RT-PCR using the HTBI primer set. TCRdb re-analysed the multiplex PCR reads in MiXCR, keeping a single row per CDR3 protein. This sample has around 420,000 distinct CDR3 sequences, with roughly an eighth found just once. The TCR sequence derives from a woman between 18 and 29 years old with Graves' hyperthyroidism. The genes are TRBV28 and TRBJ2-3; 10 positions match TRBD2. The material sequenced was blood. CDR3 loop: CASSLLRSPSGRPDTQYF. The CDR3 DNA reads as TGTGCCAGCAGTTTGCTGAGGAGCCCTAGCGGGAGACCAGATACGCAGTATTTT.